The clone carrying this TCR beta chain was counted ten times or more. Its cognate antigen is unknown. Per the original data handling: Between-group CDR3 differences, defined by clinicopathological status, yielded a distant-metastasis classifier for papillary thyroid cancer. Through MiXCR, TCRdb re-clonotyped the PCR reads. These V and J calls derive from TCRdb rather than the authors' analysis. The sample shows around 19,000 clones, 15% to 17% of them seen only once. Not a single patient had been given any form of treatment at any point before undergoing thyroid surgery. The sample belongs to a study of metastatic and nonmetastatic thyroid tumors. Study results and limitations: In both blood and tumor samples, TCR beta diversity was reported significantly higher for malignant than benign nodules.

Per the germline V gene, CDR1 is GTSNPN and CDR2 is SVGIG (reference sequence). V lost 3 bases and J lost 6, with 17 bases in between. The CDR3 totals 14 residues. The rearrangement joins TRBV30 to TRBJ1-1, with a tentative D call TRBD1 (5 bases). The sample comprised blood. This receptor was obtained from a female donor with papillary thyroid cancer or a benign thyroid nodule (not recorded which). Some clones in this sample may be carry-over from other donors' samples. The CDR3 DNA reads TGTGCCTGGAGCGCCCCGGGACCGCGGCCTGAAGCTTTCTTT. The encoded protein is CAWSAPGPRPEAFF. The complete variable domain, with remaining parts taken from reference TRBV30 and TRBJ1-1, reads SQTIHQWPATLVQPVGSPLSLECTVEGTSNPNLYWYRQAAGRGLQLLFYSVGIGQISSEVPQNLSASRPQDRQFILSSKKLLLSDSGFYLCAWSAPGPRPEAFFGQGTRLTVV.